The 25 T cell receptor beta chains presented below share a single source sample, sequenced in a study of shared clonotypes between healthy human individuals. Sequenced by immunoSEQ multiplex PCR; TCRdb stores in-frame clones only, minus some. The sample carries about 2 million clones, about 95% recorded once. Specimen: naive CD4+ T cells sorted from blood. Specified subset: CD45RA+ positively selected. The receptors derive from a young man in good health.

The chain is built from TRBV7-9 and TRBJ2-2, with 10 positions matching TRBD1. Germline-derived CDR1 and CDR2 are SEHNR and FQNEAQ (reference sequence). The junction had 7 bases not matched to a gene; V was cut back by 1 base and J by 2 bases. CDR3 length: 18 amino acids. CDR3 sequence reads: CASSLVTGTGANTGELFF. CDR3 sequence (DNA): TGTGCCAGCAGCTTAGTCACGGGGACAGGGGCAAACACCGGGGAGCTGTTTTTT.

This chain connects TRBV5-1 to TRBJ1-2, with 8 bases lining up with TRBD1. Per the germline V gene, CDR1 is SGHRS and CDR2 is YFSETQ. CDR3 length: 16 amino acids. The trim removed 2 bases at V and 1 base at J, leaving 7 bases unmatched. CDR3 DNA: TGCGCCAGCAGCTTTCTATTAGGACAGGGTAACTATGGCTACACCTTC. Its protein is CASSFLLGQGNYGYTF.

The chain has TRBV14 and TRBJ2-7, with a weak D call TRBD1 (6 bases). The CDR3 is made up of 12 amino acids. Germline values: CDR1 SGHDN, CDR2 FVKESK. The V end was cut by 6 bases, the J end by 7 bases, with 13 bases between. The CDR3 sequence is CASSRNQGEQYF. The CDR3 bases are TGTGCCAGCAGTCGGAATCAGGGGGAGCAGTACTTC.

CDR3 nucleotide sequence: TGTGCCAGCAGTGAAGCGGCGGGATATCAGCCCCAGCATTTT. It is translated as CASSEAAGYQPQHF. The rearrangement joins TRBV2 to TRBJ1-5; the D is unclear. The germline V gene has CDR1 SNHLY and CDR2 FYNNEI. This CDR3 spans 14 amino acids. Trimming cost V 0 bases and J 5 bases, with 8 bases left between them.

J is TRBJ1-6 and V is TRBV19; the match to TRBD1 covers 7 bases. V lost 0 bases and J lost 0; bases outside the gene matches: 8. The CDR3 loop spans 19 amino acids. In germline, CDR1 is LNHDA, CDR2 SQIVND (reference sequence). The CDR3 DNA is TGTGCCAGTAGTATAGATTTGAGGGGGCGGAGCTCCTATAATTCACCCCTCCACTTT. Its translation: CASSIDLRGRSSYNSPLHF.

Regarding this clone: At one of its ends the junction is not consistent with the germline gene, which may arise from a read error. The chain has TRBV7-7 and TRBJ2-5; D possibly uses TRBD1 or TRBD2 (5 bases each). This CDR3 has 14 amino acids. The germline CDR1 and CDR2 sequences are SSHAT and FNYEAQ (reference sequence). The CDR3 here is CASSPGPMGETQYF. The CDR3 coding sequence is TGTGCTAGCAGCCCGGGACCCATGGGGGAGACCCAGTACTTC.

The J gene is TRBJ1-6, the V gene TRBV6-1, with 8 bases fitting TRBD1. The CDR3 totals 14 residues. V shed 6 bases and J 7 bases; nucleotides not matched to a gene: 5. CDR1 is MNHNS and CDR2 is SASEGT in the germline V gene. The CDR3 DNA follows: TGTGCCAGCAGGGGTGACAGGGGAAATTCACCCCTCCACTTT. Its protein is CASRGDRGNSPLHF.

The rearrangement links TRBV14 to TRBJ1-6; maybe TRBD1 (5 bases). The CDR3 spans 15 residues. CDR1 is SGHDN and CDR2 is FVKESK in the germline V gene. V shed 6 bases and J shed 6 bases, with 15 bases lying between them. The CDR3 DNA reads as TGTGCCAGCAGGGCACAGGAGTGGATTAATTCACCCCTCCACTTT. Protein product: CASRAQEWINSPLHF.

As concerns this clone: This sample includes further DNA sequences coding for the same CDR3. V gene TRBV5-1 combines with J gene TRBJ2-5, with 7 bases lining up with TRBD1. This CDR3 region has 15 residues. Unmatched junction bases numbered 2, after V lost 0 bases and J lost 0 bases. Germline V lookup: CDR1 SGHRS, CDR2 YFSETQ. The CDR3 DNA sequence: TGCGCCAGCAGCTTGGCGGGGACAGACCAAGAGACCCAGTACTTC. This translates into CASSLAGTDQETQYF.

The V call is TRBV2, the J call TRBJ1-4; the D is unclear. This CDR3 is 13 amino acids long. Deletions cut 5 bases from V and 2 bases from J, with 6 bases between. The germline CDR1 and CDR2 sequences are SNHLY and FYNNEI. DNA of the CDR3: TGTGCCAGCAGTCGTATCACTAATGAAAAACTGTTTTTT. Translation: CASSRITNEKLFF.

CDR3 in amino acids: CASSLAHGGIGANVLTF. CDR3 nucleotides: TGCGCCAGCAGCTTGGCGCATGGGGGCATAGGGGCCAACGTCCTGACTTTC. The J gene is TRBJ2-6, the V gene TRBV5-1; D may be TRBD1 (6 bases). The CDR3 length is 17 residues. The V end lost 0 bases, the J end lost 4 bases, and 14 bases lay between the germline ends. The germline CDR1 and CDR2 sequences are SGHRS and YFSETQ.

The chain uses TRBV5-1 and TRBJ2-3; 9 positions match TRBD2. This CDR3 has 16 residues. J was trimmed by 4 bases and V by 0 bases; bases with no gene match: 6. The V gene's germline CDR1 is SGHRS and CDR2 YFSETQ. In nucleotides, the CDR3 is TGCGCCAGCAGCTTGGAGGCTCCTAGCGGGGCAGATACGCAGTATTTT. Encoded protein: CASSLEAPSGADTQYF.

This CDR3 is CARSLEGGRGYTF. The CDR3 nucleotides are TGTGCCAGAAGCTTGGAAGGGGGCCGTGGCTACACCTTC. V and J are TRBV5-3 and TRBJ1-2; 7 bases map to TRBD1. TRBV5-3 is noted as an ORF with a role that remains uncertain. V lost 0 bases to trimming and J lost 7 bases; unmatched junction nucleotides: 3. The CDR3 extends over 13 amino acids.

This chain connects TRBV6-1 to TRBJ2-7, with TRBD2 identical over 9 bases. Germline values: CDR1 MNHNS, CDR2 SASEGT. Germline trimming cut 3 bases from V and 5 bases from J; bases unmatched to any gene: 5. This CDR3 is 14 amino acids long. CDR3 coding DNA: TGTGCCAGCAGTGATAGCGGGGGCGTGAACGAGCAGTACTTC. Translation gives CASSDSGGVNEQYF.

The CDR3 DNA reads TGTGCCAGCAGTGCGACAGCCTACAATGAGCAGTTCTTC. Translated: CASSATAYNEQFF. The rearrangement uses TRBV27 and TRBJ2-1, with D perhaps TRBD1 (5 bases). The CDR3 runs to 13 residues. With 5 bases removed from V and 2 bases from J, the gap between germline ends came to 7 bases. CDR1 is MNHEY and CDR2 is SMNVEV in the germline V gene (reference sequence).

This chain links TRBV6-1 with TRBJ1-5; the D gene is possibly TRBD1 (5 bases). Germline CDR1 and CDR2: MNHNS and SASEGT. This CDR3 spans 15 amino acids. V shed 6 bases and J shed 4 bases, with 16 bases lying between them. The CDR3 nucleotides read TGTGCCAGCAGCGCCGGGACCCTAGGGAATCAGCCCCAGCATTTT. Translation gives CASSAGTLGNQPQHF.

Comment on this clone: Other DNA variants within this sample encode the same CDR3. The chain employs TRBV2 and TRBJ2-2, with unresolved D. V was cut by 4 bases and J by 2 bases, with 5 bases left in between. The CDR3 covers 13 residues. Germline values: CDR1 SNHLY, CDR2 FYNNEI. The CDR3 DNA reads TGTGCCAGCAGTGTTGGCAACACCGGGGAGCTGTTTTTT. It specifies CASSVGNTGELFF.

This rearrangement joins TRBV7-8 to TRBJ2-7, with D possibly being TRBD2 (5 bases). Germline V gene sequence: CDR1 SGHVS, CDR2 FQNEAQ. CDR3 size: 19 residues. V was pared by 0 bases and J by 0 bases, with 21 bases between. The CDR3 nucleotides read TGTGCCAGCAGCTTAGCATCAGATCCCCTTCCGGGATTCTCCTACGAGCAGTACTTC. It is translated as CASSLASDPLPGFSYEQYF. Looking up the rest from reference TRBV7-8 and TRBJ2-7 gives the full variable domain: GAGVSQSPRYKVAKRGQDVALRCDPISGHVSLFWYQQALGQGPEFLTYFQNEAQLDKSGLPSDRFFAERPEGSVSTLKIQRTQQEDSAVYLCASSLASDPLPGFSYEQYFGPGTRLTVT.

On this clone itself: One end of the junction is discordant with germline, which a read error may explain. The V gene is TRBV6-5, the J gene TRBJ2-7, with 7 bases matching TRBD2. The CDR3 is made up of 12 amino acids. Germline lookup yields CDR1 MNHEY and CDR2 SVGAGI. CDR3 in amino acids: CASSDAGRSANF. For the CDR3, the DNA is TGTGCCAGCAGTGATGCCGGGAGGAGCGCGAACTTC.

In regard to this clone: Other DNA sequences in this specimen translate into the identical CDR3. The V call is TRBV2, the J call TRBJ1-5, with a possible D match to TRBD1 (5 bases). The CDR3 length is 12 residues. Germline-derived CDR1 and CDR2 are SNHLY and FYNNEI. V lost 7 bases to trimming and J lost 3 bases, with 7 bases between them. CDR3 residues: CASKGSNQPQHF. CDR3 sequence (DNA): TGTGCCAGCAAGGGGTCCAATCAGCCCCAGCATTTT.

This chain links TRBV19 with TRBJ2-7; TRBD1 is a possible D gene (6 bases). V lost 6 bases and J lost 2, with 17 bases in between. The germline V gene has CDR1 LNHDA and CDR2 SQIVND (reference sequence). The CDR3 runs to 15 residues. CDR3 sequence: CASSPRSRGTYEQYF. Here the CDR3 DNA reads TGTGCCAGTAGCCCTCGTTCCAGGGGAACCTACGAGCAGTACTTC.

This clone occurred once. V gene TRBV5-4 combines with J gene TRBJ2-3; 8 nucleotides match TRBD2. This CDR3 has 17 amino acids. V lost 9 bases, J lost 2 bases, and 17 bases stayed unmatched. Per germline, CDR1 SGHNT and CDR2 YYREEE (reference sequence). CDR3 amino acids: CATGTQRGHRNTDTQYF. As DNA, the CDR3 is TGTGCCACCGGCACCCAGCGGGGGCACCGAAACACAGATACGCAGTATTTT.

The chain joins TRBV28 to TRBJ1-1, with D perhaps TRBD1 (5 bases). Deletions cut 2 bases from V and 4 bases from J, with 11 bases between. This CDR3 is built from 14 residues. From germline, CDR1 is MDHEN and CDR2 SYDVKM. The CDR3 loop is CASSLGGKGTEAFF. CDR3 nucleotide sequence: TGTGCCAGCAGTTTAGGGGGGAAGGGCACTGAAGCTTTCTTT.

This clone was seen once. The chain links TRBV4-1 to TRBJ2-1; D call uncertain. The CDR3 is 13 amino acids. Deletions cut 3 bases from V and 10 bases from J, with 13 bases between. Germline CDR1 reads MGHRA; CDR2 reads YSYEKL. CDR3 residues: CASSQSLLKEQFF. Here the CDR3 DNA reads TGCGCCAGCAGCCAGTCTCTCTTGAAGGAGCAGTTCTTC.

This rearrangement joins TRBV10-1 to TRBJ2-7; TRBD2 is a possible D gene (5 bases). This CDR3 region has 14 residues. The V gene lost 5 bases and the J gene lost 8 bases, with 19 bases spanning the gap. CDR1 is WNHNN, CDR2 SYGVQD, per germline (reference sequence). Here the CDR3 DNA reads TGCGCCAGCAGTCCCGGCGGGTCGGGAATTAAGCAGTACTTC. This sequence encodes CASSPGGSGIKQYF.